These 23 T cell receptor beta chains came from one sample sequenced in a study of CD8+ T cells in alopecia areata. Following extraction, RNA underwent reverse transcription to cDNA, which served as the sequencing template. Profiling relied on immunoSEQ multiplex PCR, and the TCRdb table lists in-frame clones only, not all of them. The sample has 65,000 to 95,000 clones; 51% are singletons. The specimen sequenced was NKG2D-high CD8+ T cells sorted from blood. The receptors derive from a human donor with alopecia areata.

The chain recombines TRBV19 with TRBJ2-7; TRBD1 might be the D (5 bases). Deletions cut 8 bases from V and 3 bases from J, with 17 bases between. Germline V gene data show CDR1 as LNHDA and CDR2 as SQIVND (reference sequence). The CDR3 totals 14 residues. The DNA of the CDR3 is TGTGCCAGTTCCGAGGTGGGGCCGGGCTACGAGCAGTACTTC. Translated, it gives CASSEVGPGYEQYF.

CDR3 sequence (DNA): TGTGCCAGCAGCCCTGGCTCAGGGGACTACGAGCAGTACTTC. Protein sequence: CASSPGSGDYEQYF. The chain joins TRBV9 to TRBJ2-7, with D possibly being TRBD1 (6 bases). The CDR3 has 14 residues. Germline V gene lookup returns CDR1 SGDLS and CDR2 YYNGEE. V dropped 4 bases and J dropped 3 bases, with 14 bases sitting between them. Full variable domain (outside the CDR3, taken from reference TRBV9 and TRBJ2-7): DSGVTQTPKHLITATGQRVTLRCSPRSGDLSVYWYQQSLDQGLQFLIQYYNGEERAKGNILERFSAQQFPDLHSELNLSSLELGDSALYFCASSPGSGDYEQYFGPGTRLTVT.

The V gene is TRBV30, the J gene TRBJ1-5; no firm D call. V was pared by 0 bases and J by 1 base, with 13 bases between. CDR3 length: 16 amino acids. The germline CDR1 and CDR2 sequences are GTSNPN and SVGIG (reference sequence). The CDR3: CAWSVDFGYSNQPQHF. CDR3 DNA sequence: TGTGCCTGGAGTGTAGATTTTGGCTACAGCAATCAGCCCCAGCATTTT.

V usage is TRBV30 and J usage is TRBJ2-1; TRBD1 might be the D (6 bases). V was shortened by 0 bases and J by 0 bases, with 9 bases between the two germline ends. CDR1 GTSNPN and CDR2 SVGIG come from the germline V gene (reference sequence). The CDR3 contains 15 residues. As DNA, the CDR3 is TGTGCCTGGAGTGTATGGGGGCACTCCTACAATGAGCAGTTCTTC. Its protein product is CAWSVWGHSYNEQFF.

This clone has only a few counts. The J gene is TRBJ2-7, the V gene TRBV18; 9 nucleotides align to TRBD1. This CDR3 spans 14 amino acids. Germline V gene lookup returns CDR1 KGHSH and CDR2 LQKENI. V dropped 3 bases and J dropped 3; count of bases not matched to a gene: 3. The CDR3 here is CASSPGDRDYEQYF. The CDR3 DNA reads TGTGCCAGCTCACCTGGGGACAGGGACTACGAGCAGTACTTC.

The rearrangement uses TRBV9 and TRBJ2-2; D unclear. The CDR3 has 12 residues. Germline assignment: CDR1 SGDLS and CDR2 YYNGEE. The V and J ends lost 4 bases and 7 bases respectively, with 8 bases between them. The CDR3 reads CASSTWVGELFF. DNA for the CDR3: TGTGCCAGCAGCACGTGGGTCGGGGAGCTGTTTTTT.

The sample holds a few counts of this clone. The genes are TRBV5-1 and TRBJ2-7; D is uncertain. This CDR3 is built from 12 residues. Between the trimmed V and J ends, which lost 3 bases and 3 bases, there was a span of 7 bases. CDR1 is SGHRS and CDR2 is YFSETQ in the germline V gene. The CDR3 sequence: CASSYVGYEQYF. CDR3 nucleotide sequence: TGCGCCAGCAGCTACGTCGGCTACGAGCAGTACTTC.

This clone appeared once. The chain couples TRBV2 to TRBJ2-2, with a weak D call TRBD2 (6 bases). The CDR3 runs 14 residues. The germline V and J ends were trimmed by 11 bases and 5 bases, with 18 bases remaining between them. Germline-derived CDR1 and CDR2 are SNHLY and FYNNEI. CDR3 DNA: TGTGCCGGTCGGGGGACCGATGATACCGGGGAGCTGTTTTTT. Protein product: CAGRGTDDTGELFF.

This clone appeared a few times. The chain carries TRBV29-1 and TRBJ2-1; D perhaps matches TRBD1 (5 bases). The CDR3 contains 13 residues. CDR1 is SQVTM, CDR2 ANQGSEA, per germline. The ends were cut back, 4 bases at V and 2 bases at J, with 9 bases in the middle. The CDR3 is CSVGQSTYNEQFF. The CDR3 region has the DNA TGCAGCGTTGGACAGTCAACCTACAATGAGCAGTTCTTC.

This clone was counted a single time. CDR3 nucleotide sequence: TGTGCCAGCAGTTACTCGGGGTCCCAAGAGACCCAGTACTTC. This translates into CASSYSGSQETQYF. The V gene is TRBV6-5, the J gene TRBJ2-5; no reliable D call. With 0 bases removed from V and 1 base from J, the gap between germline ends came to 6 bases. CDR3 length: 14 residues. The germline V gene encodes CDR1 MNHEY and CDR2 SVGAGI.

This clone appeared a few times. The chain has TRBV27 and TRBJ2-1; 8 positions match TRBD2. The J segment lost 8 bases and the V segment lost 5 bases, leaving 8 bases of the junction unmatched. The CDR3 covers 14 residues. The germline CDR1 and CDR2 sequences are MNHEY and SMNVEV (reference sequence). The chain's CDR3 is CASSIRGGTDEQFF. The CDR3 DNA reads as TGTGCCAGCAGTATTCGGGGGGGCACGGATGAGCAGTTCTTC.

The chain has TRBV29-1 and TRBJ2-1; TRBD2 matches at 13 bases. Germline lookup yields CDR1 SQVTM and CDR2 ANQGSEA. The CDR3 spans 17 residues. The J segment lost 7 bases and the V segment lost 0 bases, leaving 9 bases of the junction unmatched. The CDR3, as DNA: TGCAGCGTTGAAGATCTTACTAGCGGGAGGGTAGGTAATGAGCAGTTCTTC. Its protein is CSVEDLTSGRVGNEQFF.

The chain links TRBV27 to TRBJ2-3, with TRBD2 matching 8 bases. The CDR3 length is 15 residues. Germline loops: CDR1 MNHEY, CDR2 SMNVEV (reference sequence). V dropped 0 bases and J dropped 3; count of bases not matched to a gene: 2. The chain's CDR3 is CASSLSAGGTDTQYF. The CDR3 nucleotides are TGTGCCAGCAGTTTATCTGCGGGAGGAACAGATACGCAGTATTTT.

This chain links TRBV28 with TRBJ2-3; D may be TRBD2 (5 bases). This CDR3 is 15 amino acids long. Germline CDR1 MDHEN, CDR2 SYDVKM. V was trimmed by 11 bases and J by 0 bases, leaving 18 bases between them. The CDR3 DNA is TGTGCCTCCCTAAGCGGAGAAATTAGCACAGATACGCAGTATTTT. It yields the protein CASLSGEISTDTQYF.

The count of this clone is one. CDR3 sequence (DNA): TGTGCCAGCACACCGGGACAGGGGATCTACGAGCAGTACTTC. Translation gives CASTPGQGIYEQYF. V gene TRBV9 combines with J gene TRBJ2-7; the match to TRBD1 covers 10 bases. Trimming at V came to 6 bases and at J to 3 bases, leaving 6 bases not matched to a gene. Germline CDR1 and CDR2: SGDLS and YYNGEE. CDR3 length: 14 amino acids.

A few counts support this clone. The rearrangement links TRBV29-1 to TRBJ2-7; 7 nucleotides align to TRBD2. The CDR3 loop spans 12 amino acids. CDR1 is SQVTM and CDR2 is ANQGSEA in the germline V gene. V dropped 5 bases and J dropped 6; count of bases not matched to a gene: 7. The CDR3 DNA follows: TGCAGCGTTCGGGAGGTTGGGGGCGAGCAGTACTTC. It encodes CSVREVGGEQYF.

The chain employs TRBV27 and TRBJ2-7, with a possible D match to TRBD1 (5 bases). This CDR3 region has 14 residues. CDR1 is MNHEY, CDR2 SMNVEV, per germline (reference sequence). V dropped 4 bases and J dropped 3 bases, with 13 bases sitting between them. The CDR3 DNA reads as TGTGCCAGCAGTTCCTCAGGGTTCATCTACGAGCAGTACTTC. Translated, it gives CASSSSGFIYEQYF.

This clone was seen only a few times. This chain uses TRBV4-1 with TRBJ2-3; possibly TRBD2 for D (5 bases). CDR1 MGHRA and CDR2 YSYEKL come from the germline V gene. V lost 10 bases to trimming and J lost 2 bases, with 10 bases between them. The CDR3 sequence is 12 residues long. CDR3 in DNA: TGCGCCACCGGAGGTTACACAGATACGCAGTATTTT. Residues: CATGGYTDTQYF.

This clone turned up a few times. At the DNA level, this CDR3 is encoded by other sequences in the same sample as well. The chain is built from TRBV2 and TRBJ2-7, with no clear D. The germline V and J ends were trimmed by 1 base and 0 bases, with 4 bases remaining between them. Germline loops: CDR1 SNHLY, CDR2 FYNNEI. The CDR3 sequence is 13 residues long. The CDR3 DNA sequence: TGTGCCAGCAGTGAAGACAGCTCCTACGAGCAGTACTTC. This translates into CASSEDSSYEQYF.

The sample holds a few counts of this clone. V and J are TRBV7-9 and TRBJ2-5, with D unresolved. Germline values: CDR1 SEHNR, CDR2 FQNEAQ (reference sequence). The CDR3 consists of 13 residues. Between the trimmed V and J ends, which lost 6 bases and 0 bases, there was a span of 8 bases. CDR3 loop: CASSPNNQETQYF. As DNA, the CDR3 is TGTGCCAGCAGTCCCAACAACCAAGAGACCCAGTACTTC.

The V and J genes are TRBV7-9 and TRBJ2-7; no clear D gene. Trimming shortened V by 5 bases and J by 6 bases, and 14 bases separated the two germline ends. The V gene's germline CDR1 is SEHNR and CDR2 FQNEAQ (reference sequence). This CDR3 has 13 residues. CDR3 sequence (DNA): TGTGCCAGCAGCGGCCCTTGGCCCTCCGAGCAGTACTTC. The encoded protein is CASSGPWPSEQYF.

CDR3 amino acids: CASSQSLRTYEQYF. The DNA of the CDR3 is TGCGCCAGCAGCCAATCACTGCGGACCTACGAGCAGTACTTC. This chain connects TRBV4-1 to TRBJ2-7; no clear D. Trimming stripped 2 bases from V and 2 bases from J, with 10 bases between. This CDR3 has 14 amino acids. Germline CDR1 and CDR2: MGHRA and YSYEKL.

V gene TRBV27 combines with J gene TRBJ2-2; no definite D call. This CDR3 spans 12 amino acids. Trimming left V 7 bases short and J 7 bases short, with 10 bases between. Per the germline V gene, CDR1 is MNHEY and CDR2 is SMNVEV (reference sequence). CDR3 DNA: TGTGCCAGCAAAAGGGATGACGGGGAGCTGTTTTTT. Its translation: CASKRDDGELFF.